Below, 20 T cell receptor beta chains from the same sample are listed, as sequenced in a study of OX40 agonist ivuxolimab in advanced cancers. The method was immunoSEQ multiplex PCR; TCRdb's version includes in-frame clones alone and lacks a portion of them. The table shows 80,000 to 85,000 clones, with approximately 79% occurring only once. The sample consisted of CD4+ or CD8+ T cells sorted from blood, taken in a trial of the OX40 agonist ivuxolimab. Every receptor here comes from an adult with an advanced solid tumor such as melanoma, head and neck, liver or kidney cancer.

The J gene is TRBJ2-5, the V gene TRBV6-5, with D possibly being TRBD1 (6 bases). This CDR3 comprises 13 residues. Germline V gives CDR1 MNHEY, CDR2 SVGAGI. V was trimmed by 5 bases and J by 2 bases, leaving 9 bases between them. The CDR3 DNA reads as TGTGCCAGCAGTCGAGGGGGACAAGAGACCCAGTACTTC. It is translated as CASSRGGQETQYF.

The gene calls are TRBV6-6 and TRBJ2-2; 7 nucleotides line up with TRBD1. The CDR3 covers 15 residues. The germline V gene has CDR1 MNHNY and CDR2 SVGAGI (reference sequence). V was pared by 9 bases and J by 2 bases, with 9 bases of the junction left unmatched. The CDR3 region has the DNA TGTGCCAGTCTACACCGGGACAGAAACACCGGGGAGCTGTTTTTT. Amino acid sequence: CASLHRDRNTGELFF.

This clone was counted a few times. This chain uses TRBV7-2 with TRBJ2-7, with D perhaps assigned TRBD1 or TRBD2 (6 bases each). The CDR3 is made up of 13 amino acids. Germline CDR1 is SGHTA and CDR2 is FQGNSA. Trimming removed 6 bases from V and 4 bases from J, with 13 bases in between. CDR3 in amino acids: CASSSTRGYEQYF. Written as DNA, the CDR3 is TGTGCCAGCAGTTCGACTAGGGGGTACGAGCAGTACTTC.

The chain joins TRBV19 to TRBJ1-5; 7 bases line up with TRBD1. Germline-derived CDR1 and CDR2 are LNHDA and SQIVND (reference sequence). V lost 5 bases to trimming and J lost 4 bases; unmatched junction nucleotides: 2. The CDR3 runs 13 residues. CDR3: CASSWGQNQPQHF. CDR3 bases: TGTGCCAGTAGTTGGGGACAGAATCAGCCCCAGCATTTT.

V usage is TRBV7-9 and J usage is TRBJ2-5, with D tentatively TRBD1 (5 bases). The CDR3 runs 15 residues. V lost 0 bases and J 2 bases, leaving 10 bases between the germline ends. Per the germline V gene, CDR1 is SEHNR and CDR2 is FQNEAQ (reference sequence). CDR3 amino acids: CASSLAQGWQETQYF. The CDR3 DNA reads TGTGCCAGCAGCTTAGCCCAGGGTTGGCAAGAGACCCAGTACTTC.

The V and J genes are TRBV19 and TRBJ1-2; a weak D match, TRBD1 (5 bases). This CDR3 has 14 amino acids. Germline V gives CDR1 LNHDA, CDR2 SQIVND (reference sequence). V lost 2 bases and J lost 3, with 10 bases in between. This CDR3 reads CASSIPGTYYGYTF. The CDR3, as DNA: TGTGCCAGTAGTATACCCGGGACCTACTATGGCTACACCTTC.

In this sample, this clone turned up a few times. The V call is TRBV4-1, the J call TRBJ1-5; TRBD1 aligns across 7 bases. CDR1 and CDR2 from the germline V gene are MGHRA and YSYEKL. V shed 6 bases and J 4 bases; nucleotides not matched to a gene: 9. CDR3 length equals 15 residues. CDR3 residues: CASRGWEGANQPQHF. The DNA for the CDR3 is TGCGCCAGCAGGGGCTGGGAGGGGGCGAATCAGCCCCAGCATTTT.

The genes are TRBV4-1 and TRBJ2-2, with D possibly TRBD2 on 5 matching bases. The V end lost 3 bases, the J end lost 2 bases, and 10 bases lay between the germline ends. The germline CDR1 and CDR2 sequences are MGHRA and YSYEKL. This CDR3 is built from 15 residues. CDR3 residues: CASSHSEGNTGELFF. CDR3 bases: TGCGCCAGCAGCCACAGTGAGGGAAACACCGGGGAGCTGTTTTTT.

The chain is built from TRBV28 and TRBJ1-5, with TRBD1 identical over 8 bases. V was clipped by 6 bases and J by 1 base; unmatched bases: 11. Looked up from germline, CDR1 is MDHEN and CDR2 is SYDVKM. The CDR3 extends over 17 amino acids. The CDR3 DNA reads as TGTGCCAGCAGAACAGGACAGGGTTTCGGGAGCAATCAGCCCCAGCATTTT. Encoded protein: CASRTGQGFGSNQPQHF.

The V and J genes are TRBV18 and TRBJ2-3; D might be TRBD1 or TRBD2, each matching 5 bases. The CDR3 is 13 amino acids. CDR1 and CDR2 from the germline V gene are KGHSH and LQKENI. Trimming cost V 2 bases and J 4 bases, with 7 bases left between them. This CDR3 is CASSPGGADTQYF. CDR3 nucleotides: TGTGCCAGCTCACCAGGGGGTGCAGATACGCAGTATTTT.

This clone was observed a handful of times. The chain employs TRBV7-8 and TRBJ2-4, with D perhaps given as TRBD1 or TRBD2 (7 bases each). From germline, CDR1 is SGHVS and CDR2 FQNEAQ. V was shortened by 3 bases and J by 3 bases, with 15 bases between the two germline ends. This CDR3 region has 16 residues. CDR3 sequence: CASSLGEGALKNIQYF. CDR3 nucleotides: TGTGCCAGCAGCTTGGGGGAGGGGGCCCTCAAAAACATTCAGTACTTC.

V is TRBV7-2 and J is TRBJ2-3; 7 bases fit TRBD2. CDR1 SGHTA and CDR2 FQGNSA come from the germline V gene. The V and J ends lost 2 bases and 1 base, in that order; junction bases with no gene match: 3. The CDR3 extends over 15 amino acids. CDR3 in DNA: TGTGCCAGCAGCTTAAGAAGCGGGGGCACAGATACGCAGTATTTT. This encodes CASSLRSGGTDTQYF. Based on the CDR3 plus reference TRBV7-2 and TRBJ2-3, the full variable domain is GAGVSQSPSNKVTEKGKDVELRCDPISGHTALYWYRQSLGQGLEFLIYFQGNSAPDKSGLPSDRFSAERTGGSVSTLTIQRTQQEDSAVYLCASSLRSGGTDTQYFGPGTRLTVL.

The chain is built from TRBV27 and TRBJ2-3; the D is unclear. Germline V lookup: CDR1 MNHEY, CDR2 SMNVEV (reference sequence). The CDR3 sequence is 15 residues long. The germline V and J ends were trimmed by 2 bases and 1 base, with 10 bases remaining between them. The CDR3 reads CASSLRSHGTDTQYF. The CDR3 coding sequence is TGTGCCAGCAGTTTAAGATCCCACGGCACAGATACGCAGTATTTT.

The CDR3 coding sequence is TGTGCCGGGACGGGGGGGGAAAGGAATCAGCCCCAGCATTTT. It specifies CAGTGGERNQPQHF. This chain uses TRBV21-1 with TRBJ1-5. TRBV21-1 constitutes a pseudogene. The CDR3 is made up of 14 amino acids.

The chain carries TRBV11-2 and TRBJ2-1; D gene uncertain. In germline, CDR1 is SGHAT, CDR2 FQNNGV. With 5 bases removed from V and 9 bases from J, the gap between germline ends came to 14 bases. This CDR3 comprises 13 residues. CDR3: CASSEPKLVEQFF. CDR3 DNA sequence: TGTGCCAGCAGCGAACCCAAGTTGGTTGAGCAGTTCTTC.

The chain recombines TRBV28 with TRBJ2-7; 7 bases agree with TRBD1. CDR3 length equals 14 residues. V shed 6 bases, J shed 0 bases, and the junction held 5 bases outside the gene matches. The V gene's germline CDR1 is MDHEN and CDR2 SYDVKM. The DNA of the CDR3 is TGTGCCAGCAGGCGGACAGGAAGCTCCTACGAGCAGTACTTC. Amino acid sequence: CASRRTGSSYEQYF.

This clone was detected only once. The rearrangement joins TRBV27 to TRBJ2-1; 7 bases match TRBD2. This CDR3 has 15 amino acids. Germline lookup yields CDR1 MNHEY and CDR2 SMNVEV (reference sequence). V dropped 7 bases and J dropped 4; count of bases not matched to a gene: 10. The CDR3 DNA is TGTGCCAGCATCGCGACTAGCTGGGGGTACAATGAGCAGTTCTTC. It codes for CASIATSWGYNEQFF.

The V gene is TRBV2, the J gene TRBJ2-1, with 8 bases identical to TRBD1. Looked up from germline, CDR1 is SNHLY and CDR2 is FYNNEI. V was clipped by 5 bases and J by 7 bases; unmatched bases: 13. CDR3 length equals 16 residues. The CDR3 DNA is TGTGCCAGCAGTAAGCAGGGGGCTACTGAATCGAATGAGCAGTTCTTC. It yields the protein CASSKQGATESNEQFF.

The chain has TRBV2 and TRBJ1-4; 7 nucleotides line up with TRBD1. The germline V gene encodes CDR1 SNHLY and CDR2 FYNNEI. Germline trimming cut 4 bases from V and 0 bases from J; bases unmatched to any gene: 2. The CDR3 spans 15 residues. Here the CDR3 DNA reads TGTGCCAGCAGTGCAGGGGGATCAACTAATGAAAAACTGTTTTTT. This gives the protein CASSAGGSTNEKLFF. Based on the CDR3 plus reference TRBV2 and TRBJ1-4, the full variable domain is EPEVTQTPSHQVTQMGQEVILRCVPISNHLYFYWYRQILGQKVEFLVSFYNNEISEKSEIFDDQFSVERPDGSNFTLKIRSTKLEDSAMYFCASSAGGSTNEKLFFGSGTQLSVL.

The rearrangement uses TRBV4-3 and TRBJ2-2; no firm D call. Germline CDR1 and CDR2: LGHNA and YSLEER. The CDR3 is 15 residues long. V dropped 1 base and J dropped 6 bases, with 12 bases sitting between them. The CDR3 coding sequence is TGCGCCAGCAGCCAAGCCCCCACGGGCGCCGGGGAGCTGTTTTTT. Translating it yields CASSQAPTGAGELFF.